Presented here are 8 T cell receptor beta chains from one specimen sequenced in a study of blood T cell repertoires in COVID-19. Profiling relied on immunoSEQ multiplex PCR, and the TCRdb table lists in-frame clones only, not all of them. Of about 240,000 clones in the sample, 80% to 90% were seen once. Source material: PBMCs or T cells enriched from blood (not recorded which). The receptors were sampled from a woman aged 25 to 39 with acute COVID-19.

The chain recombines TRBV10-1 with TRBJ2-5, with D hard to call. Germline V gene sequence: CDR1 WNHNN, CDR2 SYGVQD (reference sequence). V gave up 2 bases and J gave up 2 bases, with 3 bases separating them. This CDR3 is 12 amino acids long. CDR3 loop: CASSEHQETQYF. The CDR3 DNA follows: TGCGCCAGCAGTGAGCATCAAGAGACCCAGTACTTC.

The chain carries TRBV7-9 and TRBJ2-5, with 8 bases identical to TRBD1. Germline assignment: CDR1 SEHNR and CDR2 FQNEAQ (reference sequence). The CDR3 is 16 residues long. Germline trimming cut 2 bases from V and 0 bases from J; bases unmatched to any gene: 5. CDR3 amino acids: CASSLIQGADQETQYF. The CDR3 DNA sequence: TGTGCCAGCAGCTTAATTCAGGGGGCGGACCAAGAGACCCAGTACTTC.

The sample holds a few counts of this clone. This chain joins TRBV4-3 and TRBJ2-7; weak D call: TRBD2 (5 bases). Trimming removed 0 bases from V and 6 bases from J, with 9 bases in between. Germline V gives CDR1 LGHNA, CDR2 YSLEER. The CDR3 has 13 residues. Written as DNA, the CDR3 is TGCGCCAGCAGCCAAGAAAAAGGGAGCGAGCAGTACTTC. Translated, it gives CASSQEKGSEQYF.

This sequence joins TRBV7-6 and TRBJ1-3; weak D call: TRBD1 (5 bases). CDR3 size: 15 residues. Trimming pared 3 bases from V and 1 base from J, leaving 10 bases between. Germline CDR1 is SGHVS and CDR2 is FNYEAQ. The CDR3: CASSFTTGSGNTIYF. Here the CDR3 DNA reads TGTGCCAGCAGCTTCACCACAGGATCTGGAAACACCATATATTTT.

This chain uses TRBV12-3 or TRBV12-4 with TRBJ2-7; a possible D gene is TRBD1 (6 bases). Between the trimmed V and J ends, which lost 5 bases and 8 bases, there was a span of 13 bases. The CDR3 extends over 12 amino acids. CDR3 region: CASSPQGTKQYF. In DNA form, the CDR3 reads TGTGCCAGCAGTCCCCAGGGGACGAAGCAGTACTTC.

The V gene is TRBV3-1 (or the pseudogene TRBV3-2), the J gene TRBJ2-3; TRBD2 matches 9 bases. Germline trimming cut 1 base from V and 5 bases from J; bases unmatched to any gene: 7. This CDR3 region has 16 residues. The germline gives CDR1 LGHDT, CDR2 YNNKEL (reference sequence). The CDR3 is CASSQVAGVFRDTQYF. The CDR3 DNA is TGTGCCAGCAGCCAAGTAGCGGGGGTGTTCCGAGATACGCAGTATTTT.

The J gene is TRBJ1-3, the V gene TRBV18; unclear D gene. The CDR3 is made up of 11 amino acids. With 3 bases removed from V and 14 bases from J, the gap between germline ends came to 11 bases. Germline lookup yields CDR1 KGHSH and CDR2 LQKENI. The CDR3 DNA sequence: TGTGCCAGCTCACCGAGGGAAATTCTATATTTT. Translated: CASSPREILYF.

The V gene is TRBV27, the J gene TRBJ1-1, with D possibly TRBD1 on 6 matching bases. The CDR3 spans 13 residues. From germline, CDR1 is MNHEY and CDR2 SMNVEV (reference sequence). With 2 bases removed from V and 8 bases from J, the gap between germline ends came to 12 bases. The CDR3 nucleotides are TGTGCCAGCAGTTTACAGGGGCTCGGCGAAGCTTTCTTT. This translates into CASSLQGLGEAFF.